This record covers a single TCR beta chain. Its antigen is as yet unknown. The sample originates from a study of pediatric ulcerative colitis. Ulcerative colitis patients received no immunosuppressive medication before the diagnostic colonoscopy. With V trimmed by 2 bases and J by 3 bases, 1 base remained unmatched. Germline CDR1 is KGHSH and CDR2 is LQKENI. This CDR3 is built from 15 residues. Whole-study findings and limits: Two rectal clonotypes were found only in ulcerative colitis patients, all of them.

Sequencing used immunoSEQ multiplex PCR; TCRdb keeps in-frame clones, though not all of them. This table holds 60,000 or so clones, 77% found once. The specimen was blood. This rearrangement joins TRBV18 to TRBJ2-7; 13 positions match TRBD2. The sequence was obtained from a boy younger than 18 with moderate ulcerative colitis. The CDR3 coding sequence is TGTGCCAGCTCACCAGGACTAGCGGGAGTCTACGAGCAGTACTTC. This gives the protein CASSPGLAGVYEQYF.